Listed here are 30 T cell receptor beta chains from one sample, sequenced in a study of cytomegalovirus exposure and HLA in healthy donors. PCR employed 60 Vbeta and 13 Jbeta primers. TCRdb keeps only in-frame clones here, not all; method: immunoSEQ multiplex PCR. The data contain approximately 160,000 clones, around 68% of them seen just once; the ten biggest clones take up less than 1.5%. The sample taken for sequencing was PBMCs. The receptors here all came from a middle-aged man in good health and CMV-seronegative.

Here the CDR3 DNA reads TGTGCCAGCAGTCTAGGACAGGGGGTGGCCTACGAGCAGTACTTC. Translating gives CASSLGQGVAYEQYF. This chain links TRBV28 with TRBJ2-7, with 10 bases that match TRBD1. Per germline, CDR1 MDHEN and CDR2 SYDVKM. V shed 5 bases and J 2 bases; nucleotides not matched to a gene: 6. The CDR3 sequence is 15 residues long.

The CDR3 bases are TGTGCCAGCTCACCCTACGGACAGGGGACCTCCGCTGAAGCTTTCTTT. This gives the protein CASSPYGQGTSAEAFF. The chain uses TRBV18 and TRBJ1-1, with 9 bases aligning to TRBD1. The trim removed 3 bases at V and 6 bases at J, leaving 11 bases unmatched. This CDR3 is built from 16 residues. Germline V gives CDR1 KGHSH, CDR2 LQKENI.

V and J are TRBV7-9 and TRBJ1-3; 8 nucleotides align to TRBD1. CDR1 is SEHNR, CDR2 FQNEAQ, per germline (reference sequence). J lost 5 bases, V lost 9 bases, and 9 bases had no gene match. The CDR3 is 14 residues long. The CDR3 nucleotides are TGTGCCAGGTACACAGGGGGTTGGCGAAACACCATATATTTT. It yields the protein CARYTGGWRNTIYF.

The J gene is TRBJ1-3, the V gene TRBV7-6; tentatively, D is TRBD1 (6 bases). Deletions cut 3 bases from V and 0 bases from J, with 18 bases between. The CDR3 extends over 18 amino acids. CDR1 is SGHVS, CDR2 FNYEAQ, per germline. The CDR3 spells CASSLRDTLPGSGNTIYF. DNA for the CDR3: TGTGCCAGCAGCTTGAGGGACACTCTACCTGGCTCTGGAAACACCATATATTTT.

This clone appeared a few times. The genes are TRBV10-3 and TRBJ2-7; TRBD2 matches 8 bases. The CDR3 loop spans 15 amino acids. Germline lookup yields CDR1 ENHRY and CDR2 SYGVKD. V was clipped by 10 bases and J by 0 bases; unmatched bases: 11. CDR3 residues: CASRGLAGSSYEQYF. The CDR3 DNA sequence: TGTGCCAGCAGAGGGCTAGCGGGCTCCTCCTACGAGCAGTACTTC.

This clone was recorded once. The V and J genes are TRBV28 and TRBJ1-2; 7 nucleotides align to TRBD1. The germline V gene has CDR1 MDHEN and CDR2 SYDVKM. V shed 5 bases and J 9 bases; nucleotides not matched to a gene: 12. The CDR3 covers 14 residues. CDR3 bases: TGTGCCAGCAGTACCCAGACAGGGTTTTTTCGCTACACCTTC. Translation gives CASSTQTGFFRYTF.

The table lists this clone with a count of one. The CDR3 spells CASSVLDRNTIYF. DNA of the CDR3: TGTGCCAGCAGCGTTCTGGACAGAAACACCATATATTTT. The V gene is TRBV9, the J gene TRBJ1-3; TRBD1 is a possible D gene (5 bases). The V end was cut by 2 bases, the J end by 5 bases, with 8 bases between. The CDR3 covers 13 residues. Germline loops: CDR1 SGDLS, CDR2 YYNGEE. The entire variable domain, with the rest obtained from reference TRBV9 and TRBJ1-3, is as follows: DSGVTQTPKHLITATGQRVTLRCSPRSGDLSVYWYQQSLDQGLQFLIQYYNGEERAKGNILERFSAQQFPDLHSELNLSSLELGDSALYFCASSVLDRNTIYFGEGSWLTVV.

This clone was found a few times. The V gene is TRBV25-1, the J gene TRBJ1-2, with TRBD1 matching over 10 bases. The germline V gene encodes CDR1 MGHDK and CDR2 SYGVNS. J lost 5 bases, V lost 5 bases, and 8 bases had no gene match. The CDR3 runs 15 residues. Written as DNA, the CDR3 is TGTGCCAGCAGTCCGGTGGGGACAGGGGTTTATGGCTACACCTTC. Translating it yields CASSPVGTGVYGYTF.

This sequence joins TRBV7-8 and TRBJ1-4, with D maybe TRBD1 (6 bases). V dropped 3 bases and J dropped 5 bases, with 13 bases sitting between them. This CDR3 is 15 amino acids long. Germline V gene lookup returns CDR1 SGHVS and CDR2 FQNEAQ. The CDR3 region has the DNA TGTGCCAGCAGCTTTGGACAGCTACCCAATGAAAAACTGTTTTTT. As protein: CASSFGQLPNEKLFF.

V is TRBV19 and J is TRBJ2-5; no clear D gene. CDR1 and CDR2 (germline): LNHDA, SQIVND (reference sequence). V lost 2 bases, J lost 1 base, and 5 bases lay in between. The CDR3 has 13 residues. DNA of the CDR3: TGTGCCAGTAGTATAACAGCCCAAGAGACCCAGTACTTC. Its translation is CASSITAQETQYF.

In this sample, this clone turned up a few times. The rearrangement uses TRBV2 and TRBJ1-2; D is ambiguous. The germline gives CDR1 SNHLY, CDR2 FYNNEI. The CDR3 is made up of 14 amino acids. Trimming shortened V by 4 bases and J by 8 bases, and 17 bases separated the two germline ends. CDR3 coding DNA: TGTGCCAGCAGTGTAATGTCCGGGATCAAAGGCTACACCTTC. Residues: CASSVMSGIKGYTF.

The chain is built from TRBV7-6 and TRBJ1-1, with TRBD1 matching over 7 bases. CDR1 and CDR2 (germline): SGHVS, FNYEAQ. This CDR3 region has 14 residues. Trimming took 1 base from V and 3 from J; bases not matched to a gene: 2. CDR3 loop: CASSLGRGDTEAFF. CDR3 nucleotide sequence: TGTGCCAGCAGCTTAGGCAGGGGGGACACTGAAGCTTTCTTT.

The V gene is TRBV10-3, the J gene TRBJ1-3, with TRBD1 identical over 11 bases. Unmatched junction bases numbered 13, after V lost 6 bases and J lost 0 bases. The CDR3 is made up of 19 amino acids. CDR1 is ENHRY, CDR2 SYGVKD, per germline. The CDR3 bases are TGTGCCATCAGGGCCGGACAGGGGGCCTACGAAAACTCTGGAAACACCATATATTTT. Translation gives CAIRAGQGAYENSGNTIYF.

The chain recombines TRBV29-1 with TRBJ2-7, with 7 bases identical to TRBD1. V shed 6 bases and J 5 bases; nucleotides not matched to a gene: 7. This CDR3 region has 12 residues. Germline loops: CDR1 SQVTM, CDR2 ANQGSEA. For the CDR3, the DNA is TGCAGCGTCCCACAGGGGAACGACGAGCAGTACTTC. Amino acids: CSVPQGNDEQYF.

Here the CDR3 reads CASSFLANTGELFF. In DNA form, the CDR3 reads TGTGCCAGCAGTTTTCTCGCGAACACCGGGGAGCTGTTTTTT. V usage is TRBV27 and J usage is TRBJ2-2, with unresolved D. Trimming took 3 bases from V and 0 from J, leaving 5 bases between them. The V gene's germline CDR1 is MNHEY and CDR2 SMNVEV (reference sequence). This CDR3 is built from 14 residues.

The chain has TRBV21-1 and TRBJ2-1; the D call TRBD2 from the table was never checked on the DNA. TRBV21-1 is recorded as a pseudogene. This CDR3 is 17 amino acids long. The CDR3 loop is CASSKGGNTATYNEQFF. CDR3 DNA sequence: TGTGCCAGCAGCAAAGGCGGAAATACCGCGACCTACAATGAGCAGTTCTTC.

The chain is built from TRBV5-1 and TRBJ1-1, with 9 bases identical to TRBD1. CDR3 size: 12 residues. Germline CDR1 SGHRS, CDR2 YFSETQ. The junction had 2 bases not matched to a gene; V was cut back by 4 bases and J by 7 bases. The CDR3 is CASSTGQGEAFF. The DNA for the CDR3 is TGCGCCAGCAGCACGGGACAGGGTGAAGCTTTCTTT.

The J gene is TRBJ2-7, the V gene TRBV5-6, with D perhaps matching TRBD1 (5 bases). Germline CDR1 SGHDT, CDR2 YYEEEE. V was clipped by 5 bases and J by 3 bases, with 24 bases between them. The CDR3 runs 17 residues. In DNA, the CDR3 is TGTGCCAGCAGGATCGCCGCCAGGGTTCCCCTTAACTACGAGCAGTACTTC. Protein: CASRIAARVPLNYEQYF.

The rearrangement uses TRBV6-5 and TRBJ2-7; 9 bases align to TRBD1. CDR1 is MNHEY and CDR2 is SVGAGI in the germline V gene. The CDR3 contains 14 residues. V lost 6 bases, J lost 2 bases, and 5 bases stayed unmatched. The CDR3 spells CASRAGQGPYEQYF. The CDR3, as DNA: TGTGCCAGCAGGGCGGGACAGGGTCCCTACGAGCAGTACTTC.

V usage is TRBV6-6 and J usage is TRBJ1-1, with D possibly being TRBD1 (6 bases). The germline V gene encodes CDR1 MNHNY and CDR2 SVGAGI (reference sequence). The CDR3 loop spans 15 amino acids. The V and J ends lost 2 bases and 5 bases respectively, with 15 bases between them. The CDR3 spells CASSYLLTGKTEAFF. For the CDR3, the DNA is TGTGCCAGCAGTTACCTCTTAACAGGGAAAACTGAAGCTTTCTTT.

The chain links TRBV28 to TRBJ1-5, with D uncertain. This CDR3 is 13 amino acids long. Trimming took off 8 bases at V and 4 bases at J, with 12 bases between the two ends. CDR1 is MDHEN and CDR2 is SYDVKM in the germline V gene. CDR3 nucleotides: TGTGCCAGCGGGCGCCACAATAATCAGCCCCAGCATTTT. It codes for CASGRHNNQPQHF.

This chain uses TRBV5-1 with TRBJ2-2; 11 bases are a match to TRBD2. V lost 4 bases to trimming and J lost 5 bases; unmatched junction nucleotides: 16. The V gene's germline CDR1 is SGHRS and CDR2 YFSETQ. CDR3 length: 19 residues. The CDR3 nucleotides read TGCGCCAGCAGCGTGCCTAGCGGGGGGATGGGGTCGAGTACCGGGGAGCTGTTTTTT. It is translated as CASSVPSGGMGSSTGELFF.

The chain combines TRBV19 with TRBJ2-3; TRBD2 aligns across 9 bases. The junction had 9 bases not matched to a gene; V was cut back by 4 bases and J by 4 bases. Looked up from germline, CDR1 is LNHDA and CDR2 is SQIVND (reference sequence). The CDR3 runs 16 residues. The CDR3 is CASSTLAGVGADTQYF. The CDR3 DNA follows: TGTGCCAGTAGTACATTAGCGGGGGTAGGGGCAGATACGCAGTATTTT.

This sequence joins TRBV9 and TRBJ2-1; D might be TRBD1 (6 bases). Trimming took 4 bases from V and 7 from J, leaving 15 bases between them. From germline, CDR1 is SGDLS and CDR2 YYNGEE. The CDR3 loop spans 14 amino acids. The CDR3 reads CASSPPWTENEQFF. The DNA of the CDR3 is TGTGCCAGCAGCCCACCTTGGACAGAGAATGAGCAGTTCTTC.

This sequence joins TRBV5-6 and TRBJ2-7; a weak D match, TRBD1 (6 bases). CDR1 is SGHDT and CDR2 is YYEEEE in the germline V gene. The V gene lost 2 bases and the J gene lost 7 bases, with 13 bases spanning the gap. This CDR3 contains 13 residues. The CDR3 loop is CASSFTGSREQYF. In DNA form, the CDR3 reads TGTGCCAGCAGCTTCACAGGGTCTCGTGAGCAGTACTTC.

DNA for the CDR3: TGTGCCAGCAGCCGACTCCCAACAGGGGCAGGGGATCCCCAGCATTTT. Its translation: CASSRLPTGAGDPQHF. The rearrangement joins TRBV7-6 to TRBJ1-5; 7 positions agree with TRBD1. Germline trimming cut 5 bases from V and 10 bases from J; bases unmatched to any gene: 17. The CDR3 consists of 16 residues. Germline-derived CDR1 and CDR2 are SGHVS and FNYEAQ.

This clone was recorded a few times. This rearrangement joins TRBV7-2 to TRBJ2-7; no reliable D call. Trimming took off 6 bases at V and 0 bases at J, with 12 bases between the two ends. Germline V gene sequence: CDR1 SGHTA, CDR2 FQGNSA. The CDR3 is 14 amino acids. CDR3 residues: CASRRQASSYEQYF. The CDR3 nucleotides are TGTGCCAGCAGAAGGCAGGCCAGCTCCTACGAGCAGTACTTC.

This rearrangement joins TRBV5-1 to TRBJ2-1, with TRBD1 matching over 7 bases. Germline V lookup: CDR1 SGHRS, CDR2 YFSETQ. The CDR3 covers 14 residues. V lost 5 bases, J lost 2 bases, and 4 bases stayed unmatched. The CDR3 region has the DNA TGCGCCAGCAGAGAGGGGGCCCCCTACAATGAGCAGTTCTTC. Translating gives CASREGAPYNEQFF.

The chain couples TRBV6-6 to TRBJ1-1; D is possibly TRBD1 (6 bases). V lost 2 bases to trimming and J lost 1 base, with 11 bases between them. Germline CDR1 is MNHNY and CDR2 is SVGAGI (reference sequence). The CDR3 has 15 residues. The CDR3 DNA sequence: TGTGCCAGCAGTTACACCACGACAGGGAACACTGAAGCTTTCTTT. Translation: CASSYTTTGNTEAFF.

This clone has only a few counts. The V and J genes are TRBV7-9 and TRBJ2-7; D may be TRBD1 (6 bases). The CDR3 extends over 13 amino acids. The germline V gene encodes CDR1 SEHNR and CDR2 FQNEAQ (reference sequence). Trimming left V 5 bases short and J 4 bases short, with 12 bases between. CDR3 loop: CASSPRDMYEQYF. The DNA for the CDR3 is TGTGCCAGCAGCCCCCGGGACATGTACGAGCAGTACTTC.